This T cell receptor beta chain was documented in a study of T cells in Graves' hyperthyroidism and ophthalmopathy. Study observations and caveats: Using 13 V-J features, a model discriminated ophthalmopathy from stable hyperthyroidism.

Trimming removed 4 bases from V and 1 base from J, with 16 bases in between. There are 17 residues in the CDR3. Looked up from germline, CDR1 is LNHNV and CDR2 is YYDKDF (reference sequence). RNA transcripts provided the source from which TCR beta CDR3 regions were amplified. The primer set for the first-round RT-PCR of the TCR CDR3 was HTBI. TCRdb reanalysed the multiplex PCR reads using MiXCR and keeps one entry per CDR3 protein. Of just over 550,000 distinct CDR3 sequences detected, under 60% appear once; the ten largest clones hold approximately 8.2%. This clonotype was detected many times. Its antigen is currently unknown.

The sample consisted of peripheral blood or thyroid tissue (not recorded which). This clonotype originated in a woman aged 18-29 years with Graves' hyperthyroidism. V gene TRBV15 combines with J gene TRBJ2-2; TRBD2 might be the D (6 bases). The CDR3 loop reads CATSTAEGWMNTGELFF. The CDR3 nucleotides are TGTGCCACCAGCACCGCGGAGGGTTGGATGAACACCGGGGAGCTGTTTTTT.